The clone carrying this T cell receptor (beta chain) has a count of ten or more. As yet, its antigen is unknown. The sample belongs to a study of cytomegalovirus exposure and HLA in healthy donors. Study overall: Earlier, 150 million to 200 million T cells were analyzed, and some 120 million unique TCR beta sequences were found among them.

The CDR3 contains 15 residues. In germline, CDR1 is SEHNR, CDR2 FQNEAQ (reference sequence). Trimming left V 1 base short and J 4 bases short, with 8 bases between. Despite likely unrecorded immune exposures, the donors were nominally healthy at the time of sampling. General study findings and limits: Data from an earlier analysis indicated that most TCR beta V segments were productive either about 90% or about 30% of the time. It was assumed in the presence/absence analyses that sequencing depth was roughly uniform across donors.

This PCR relied on a set of 60 Vbeta primers and 13 Jbeta primers. Sequenced by immunoSEQ multiplex PCR; TCRdb stores in-frame clones only, minus some. The sample gives about 140,000 clones, about 80% of which show up once; around 4.3% is in the top ten. The receptor was derived from a man in his forties or fifties in good health and CMV-seropositive. The sample was PBMCs. The chain links TRBV7-9 to TRBJ2-6; no reliable D call. The CDR3 DNA sequence: TGTGCCAGCAGCTTAGACTTCTCCGGGGCCAACGTCCTGACTTTC. It yields the protein CASSLDFSGANVLTF.